This T cell receptor (beta chain) was sequenced for a study of blood T cell repertoires in COVID-19. Study-wide background: PBMCs, B-cell-depleted T cells, or T cells were the source of the cDNA or gDNA that made up the material.

Germline V gene data show CDR1 as SGHDN and CDR2 as FVKESK. Deletions cut 3 bases from V and 1 base from J, with 13 bases between. CDR3 length equals 17 residues. Per the study methods: Amplification of reference gene primers was used by the study to estimate nucleated cell counts. TCRdb's copy holds only in-frame clones and misses some; the assay was immunoSEQ multiplex PCR. V, J and clone size reflect that table, while D and trimming were determined from the DNA. The repertoire holds about 46,000 clones, with around 87% as singletons. This clone was picked up a small number of times. The sample taken for sequencing was peripheral blood. This chain connects TRBV14 to TRBJ2-6; weak D call: TRBD1 (5 bases). The receptor was isolated from a human donor in a cohort sampled during active COVID-19. CDR3 nucleotides: TGTGCCAGCAGCCATGGGCAGGGCAGGTCTGGGGCCAACGTCCTGACTTTC. It translates to CASSHGQGRSGANVLTF.